These 19 T cell receptor beta chains share one sample of origin, sequenced in a study of regulatory T cells in long-lasting Graves disease. Researchers made TCR beta libraries by using iRepertoire HTBI primers and running Arm-PCR on CDR3 regions. TCRdb recomputed calls from the multiplex PCR reads with MiXCR, one row per CDR3 protein. Here the sample spans about 470,000 distinct CDR3 sequences, less than 25% being singletons. Time point defined: persistent/refractory GD, antithyroid drugs over 5 years with positive TRAb. PBMC-derived RNA was used for the TCR library. Here the sequenced sample was peripheral blood mononuclear cells (PBMCs), taken when the disease was refractory, from a patient treated with antithyroid drugs. These receptors all stem from a female donor with Graves disease.

This clonotype was seen at least ten times. The chain couples TRBV20-1 to TRBJ2-2; D ambiguous. The CDR3 contains 16 residues. The V end was cut by 5 bases, the J end by 2 bases, with 18 bases between. Germline V lookup: CDR1 DFQATT, CDR2 SNEGSKA (reference sequence). The CDR3 is CSALKTDSLNTGELFF. The CDR3 DNA is TGCAGTGCTCTTAAGACCGATAGCCTTAACACCGGGGAGCTGTTTTTT.

This clonotype was observed many times. The chain carries TRBV6-2 or TRBV6-3 and TRBJ2-7; 12 bases map to TRBD1. Germline CDR1 MNHEY, CDR2 SVGEGT. Trimming cost V 5 bases and J 5 bases; bases outside gene matches: 4. The CDR3 totals 14 residues. The CDR3 DNA follows: TGTGCCAGCAGTCGGGACAGGGGGCTACACGAGCAGTACTTC. As protein: CASSRDRGLHEQYF.

This clonotype was detected many times. V usage is TRBV27 and J usage is TRBJ2-5; D may be TRBD1 (5 bases). The ends were cut back, 0 bases at V and 2 bases at J, with 13 bases in the middle. Germline assignment: CDR1 MNHEY and CDR2 SMNVEV (reference sequence). The CDR3 sequence is 16 residues long. The CDR3 bases are TGTGCCAGCAGTTTATCGAGTTCAGGGTGGCAAGAGACCCAGTACTTC. Translating gives CASSLSSSGWQETQYF.

This clonotype was detected a few times. The chain is built from TRBV6-2 or TRBV6-3 and TRBJ1-1; TRBD1 matches 9 bases. V lost 5 bases, J lost 5 bases, and 18 bases stayed unmatched. This CDR3 comprises 18 residues. Germline CDR1 and CDR2: MNHEY and SVGEGT. DNA for the CDR3: TGTGCCAGCAGTCAACTCTCCGGACAGGGGTTAACGGGAACTGAAGCTTTCTTT. Translated: CASSQLSGQGLTGTEAFF.

Regarding this clonotype: With a much larger clone just one base away, this may be a read error. CDR3: CASSSLRAPGLVGVTGELFF. CDR3 DNA: TGTGCCAGCAGCTCACTCAGGGCCCCGGGACTAGTGGGCGTCACCGGGGAGCTGTTTTTT. This chain links TRBV7-8 with TRBJ2-2; 8 nucleotides agree with TRBD2. Trimming removed 4 bases from V and 4 bases from J; junction bases left unmatched: 20. The CDR3 loop spans 20 amino acids. The germline V gene has CDR1 SGHVS and CDR2 FQNEAQ.

This clonotype was detected many times. The chain couples TRBV27 to TRBJ2-5; 11 bases fit TRBD2. V shed 3 bases and J 5 bases; nucleotides not matched to a gene: 29. Germline V gene sequence: CDR1 MNHEY, CDR2 SMNVEV (reference sequence). The CDR3 consists of 23 residues. The CDR3, as DNA: TGTGCCAGCAGTTTTACCCTCCCCGACGAGGGGGGGACTAGCGGATCCGTTTTGGAGACCCAGTACTTC. This sequence encodes CASSFTLPDEGGTSGSVLETQYF.

This clonotype was seen at least ten times. V usage is TRBV28 and J usage is TRBJ1-2; no firm D call. This CDR3 region has 15 residues. Trimming stripped 1 base from V and 2 bases from J, with 11 bases between. Per germline, CDR1 MDHEN and CDR2 SYDVKM. CDR3 DNA: TGTGCCAGCAGTTTATATGGGGATTGGAACTATGGCTACACCTTC. Translated: CASSLYGDWNYGYTF.

V is TRBV20-1 and J is TRBJ2-1, with no clear D. The V gene's germline CDR1 is DFQATT and CDR2 SNEGSKA (reference sequence). V gave up 5 bases and J gave up 9 bases, with 11 bases separating them. The CDR3 consists of 11 residues. CDR3 DNA: TGCAGTGCTCAGCTAGTGGGTGAGCAGTTCTTC. The encoded protein is CSAQLVGEQFF.

Ten or more counts support this clonotype. The rearrangement joins TRBV2 to TRBJ1-2; 8 positions agree with TRBD1. J lost 4 bases, V lost 8 bases, and 6 bases had no gene match. CDR3 length: 13 amino acids. Germline CDR1 SNHLY, CDR2 FYNNEI. The CDR3 DNA reads as TGTGCCAGCTGTAAACAGGGGGGCTATGGCTACACCTTC. Its translation: CASCKQGGYGYTF. The variable domain in full, completed from reference TRBV2 and TRBJ1-2, reads EPEVTQTPSHQVTQMGQEVILRCVPISNHLYFYWYRQILGQKVEFLVSFYNNEISEKSEIFDDQFSVERPDGSNFTLKIRSTKLEDSAMYFCASCKQGGYGYTFGSGTRLTVV.

This chain links TRBV5-1 with TRBJ1-1; the match to TRBD1 covers 8 bases. Germline V gene data show CDR1 as SGHRS and CDR2 as YFSETQ. V lost 2 bases to trimming and J lost 4 bases; unmatched junction nucleotides: 4. The CDR3 has 14 amino acids. The CDR3 bases are TGCGCCAGCAGCTTCACAGGGGGTAGCACTGAAGCTTTCTTT. Protein sequence: CASSFTGGSTEAFF.

This clonotype occurred a few times. V and J are TRBV25-1 and TRBJ2-5; D tentatively fits TRBD1 or TRBD2 (7 bases each). The germline CDR1 and CDR2 sequences are MGHDK and SYGVNS. CDR3 length equals 15 residues. With 3 bases removed from V and 5 bases from J, the gap between germline ends came to 16 bases. CDR3 sequence: CASSEIRQGGETQYF. CDR3 in DNA: TGTGCCAGCAGTGAGATCCGACAGGGAGGGGAGACCCAGTACTTC. The entire variable domain, with the rest obtained from reference TRBV25-1 and TRBJ2-5, is as follows: EADIYQTPRYLVIGTGKKITLECSQTMGHDKMYWYQQDPGMELHLIHYSYGVNSTEKGDLSSESTVSRIRTEHFPLTLESARPSHTSQYLCASSEIRQGGETQYFGPGTRLLVL.

Many counts were recorded for this clonotype. CDR3 residues: CASSGQYQETQYF. Written as DNA, the CDR3 is TGTGCCAGCAGCGGACAGTACCAAGAGACCCAGTACTTC. This sequence joins TRBV9 and TRBJ2-5; D perhaps matches TRBD1 (5 bases). The germline V gene encodes CDR1 SGDLS and CDR2 YYNGEE. V lost 3 bases to trimming and J lost 0 bases, with 6 bases between them. This CDR3 is built from 13 residues.

The sample holds a few counts of this clonotype. The chain carries TRBV7-9 and TRBJ1-2, with D perhaps TRBD1 (6 bases). The germline V and J ends were trimmed by 1 base and 2 bases, with 11 bases remaining between them. CDR1 and CDR2 from the germline V gene are SEHNR and FQNEAQ (reference sequence). This CDR3 comprises 15 residues. The CDR3 sequence: CASSLVGGDNYGYTF. The CDR3 bases are TGTGCCAGCAGCTTAGTAGGGGGGGACAACTATGGCTACACCTTC.

Turning to this clonotype: Sequence at one end of the junction differs from germline and may be a read error. The CDR3 here is CSARVLYSYVQYF. Here the CDR3 DNA reads TGCAGTGCTAGAGTTCTGTACTCCTACGTGCAGTACTTC. V usage is TRBV20-1 and J usage is TRBJ2-7; D is undetermined. CDR1 is DFQATT and CDR2 is SNEGSKA in the germline V gene (reference sequence). The CDR3 contains 13 residues.

The table lists this clonotype with many counts. This chain uses TRBV20-1 with TRBJ2-7, with D maybe TRBD2 (6 bases). CDR1 is DFQATT, CDR2 SNEGSKA, per germline (reference sequence). There are 16 residues in the CDR3. With 0 bases removed from V and 3 bases from J, the gap between germline ends came to 18 bases. The CDR3 DNA sequence: TGCAGTGCTAGAGATCTTGGACGGGAGACATTCTACGAGCAGTACTTC. Translating it yields CSARDLGRETFYEQYF.

The rearrangement links TRBV5-1 to TRBJ2-2, with D unresolved. This CDR3 is built from 14 residues. Germline CDR1 and CDR2: SGHRS and YFSETQ. The V end was cut by 3 bases, the J end by 6 bases, with 12 bases between. The CDR3 bases are TGCGCCAGCAGCTACCGGTTTGTCGCCGGGGAGCTGTTTTTT. Translation: CASSYRFVAGELFF. Together with reference TRBV5-1 and TRBJ2-2, the CDR3 gives the full variable domain: KAGVTQTPRYLIKTRGQQVTLSCSPISGHRSVSWYQQTPGQGLQFLFEYFSETQRNKGNFPGRFSGRQFSNSRSEMNVSTLELGDSALYLCASSYRFVAGELFFGEGSRLTVL.

The V gene is TRBV27, the J gene TRBJ2-6, with D possibly matching TRBD1 (6 bases). This CDR3 has 17 amino acids. V was clipped by 6 bases and J by 4 bases, with 19 bases between them. Germline-derived CDR1 and CDR2 are MNHEY and SMNVEV (reference sequence). CDR3 loop: CASRRRTATLGANVLTF. The CDR3 DNA is TGTGCCAGCAGAAGAAGGACAGCTACTCTGGGGGCCAACGTCCTGACTTTC.

This clonotype was seen ten or more times. The CDR3 nucleotides are TGTGCCAGCAGCGCGGGACAGGGAGGCTACGAGCAGTACTTC. Translated: CASSAGQGGYEQYF. This rearrangement joins TRBV9 to TRBJ2-7, with TRBD1 matching 9 bases. Unmatched junction bases numbered 4, after V lost 3 bases and J lost 3 bases. This CDR3 spans 14 amino acids. Germline V gene sequence: CDR1 SGDLS, CDR2 YYNGEE.

Note on this clonotype: Since a much larger clone is just one base distant, this may be a read error. The CDR3 reads CAWSGLAASYNEQSF. The CDR3 DNA follows: TGTGCCTGGAGTGGACTAGCGGCCTCCTACAATGAGCAGTCCTTC. The genes are TRBV30 and TRBJ2-1, with 9 bases matching TRBD2. CDR1 and CDR2 from the germline V gene are GTSNPN and SVGIG (reference sequence). CDR3 length: 15 amino acids.